The 25 T cell receptor beta chains reported below all come from one sample, sequenced in a study of CD8+CD57+ T cells in acquired aplastic anemia. Patients included in sequencing had previously demonstrated CD8+CD57+ cell expansion by flow cytometry. It was genomic DNA that served as the template for profiling TCR beta VDJ and CDR3. TCRdb reprocessed the reads with MiXCR, giving one entry per CDR3 protein. The data show 150,000 to 200,000 distinct CDR3 sequences, with roughly 48% seen just once and over 0.95% held by the top ten. The material sequenced was sorted CD4+, CD8+, or CD8+CD57+ T cells (not recorded which) from PBMCs. The source is a human donor with aplastic anemia.

V and J are TRBV20-1 and TRBJ2-3; 15 bases are shared with TRBD2. This CDR3 has 19 residues. The trim removed 2 bases at V and 4 bases at J, leaving 13 bases unmatched. In germline, CDR1 is DFQATT, CDR2 SNEGSKA (reference sequence). The CDR3, as DNA: TGCAGTGCTAGAACTTCCCCGGGACTAGCGGGGGGACGGGCAGATACGCAGTATTTT. Protein sequence: CSARTSPGLAGGRADTQYF.

This clonotype was found many times. This chain connects TRBV20-1 to TRBJ1-2; a possible D gene is TRBD1 (5 bases). Germline CDR1 reads DFQATT; CDR2 reads SNEGSKA (reference sequence). The CDR3 totals 13 residues. The V end lost 2 bases, the J end lost 8 bases, and 15 bases lay between the germline ends. In DNA, the CDR3 is TGCAGTGCTAGAATGGGGCAGGGTCGCGGCTACACCTTC. It yields the protein CSARMGQGRGYTF.

This clonotype was detected many times. This chain joins TRBV7-9 and TRBJ1-4, with a tentative D call TRBD1 (6 bases). V lost 5 bases, J lost 7 bases, and 17 bases lay in between. Germline loops: CDR1 SEHNR, CDR2 FQNEAQ (reference sequence). CDR3 size: 15 residues. DNA of the CDR3: TGTGCCAGCAGCCCAACCGGGACAATGGTTGAAAAACTGTTTTTT. This gives the protein CASSPTGTMVEKLFF.

As DNA, the CDR3 is TGCAGTGCTAGCGGGAGATTCTACAATGAGCAGTTCTTC. Translated, it gives CSASGRFYNEQFF. The chain combines TRBV20-1 with TRBJ2-1, with D possibly being TRBD2 (6 bases). V was shortened by 3 bases and J by 3 bases, with 9 bases between the two germline ends. The CDR3 has 13 amino acids. CDR1 is DFQATT and CDR2 is SNEGSKA in the germline V gene (reference sequence).

This rearrangement joins TRBV15 to TRBJ2-5; either TRBD1 or TRBD2 may supply D (5 bases each). The CDR3 has 16 residues. The V gene lost 4 bases and the J gene lost 5 bases, with 20 bases spanning the gap. Germline V gives CDR1 LNHNV, CDR2 YYDKDF (reference sequence). The CDR3 loop reads CATSIRERSGAETQYF. The CDR3, as DNA: TGTGCCACCAGCATTCGGGAAAGATCTGGGGCGGAGACCCAGTACTTC.

This clonotype was seen at least ten times. The chain recombines TRBV5-6 with TRBJ1-2; D is unclear. Trimming pared 0 bases from V and 4 bases from J, leaving 10 bases between. This CDR3 has 14 amino acids. Germline V lookup: CDR1 SGHDT, CDR2 YYEEEE. CDR3 sequence: CASSLVESGYGYTF. The CDR3 DNA reads as TGTGCCAGCAGCTTGGTCGAATCGGGCTATGGCTACACCTTC. Looking up the rest from reference TRBV5-6 and TRBJ1-2 gives the full variable domain: DAGVTQSPTHLIKTRGQQVTLRCSPKSGHDTVSWYQQALGQGPQFIFQYYEEEERQRGNFPDRFSGHQFPNYSSELNVNALLLGDSALYLCASSLVESGYGYTFGSGTRLTVV.

V and J are TRBV20-1 and TRBJ2-7, with 13 bases that match TRBD2. The ends lost 5 bases at V and 4 bases at J; junction bases unmatched: 5. CDR1 and CDR2 (germline): DFQATT, SNEGSKA (reference sequence). The CDR3 is 14 amino acids. CDR3 amino acids: CSAHGLAGAYEQYF. In DNA, the CDR3 is TGCAGTGCTCATGGACTAGCGGGAGCGTACGAGCAGTACTTC.

V usage is TRBV11-1 and J usage is TRBJ2-6; D might be TRBD1 (6 bases). The CDR3 has 17 residues. Trimming stripped 3 bases from V and 2 bases from J, with 14 bases between. Germline lookup yields CDR1 SGHAT and CDR2 FQDESV (reference sequence). The CDR3 DNA is TGTGCCAGCAGCTTGGAACTACAGGGAGCTGGGGCCAACGTCCTGACTTTC. Translated: CASSLELQGAGANVLTF.

This clonotype was seen ten or more times. This chain uses TRBV9 with TRBJ1-2; no definite D call. The CDR3 is 14 amino acids. The germline CDR1 and CDR2 sequences are SGDLS and YYNGEE. Trimming stripped 0 bases from V and 6 bases from J, with 12 bases between. The CDR3 spells CASSVGRVSDGYTF. Here the CDR3 DNA reads TGTGCCAGCAGCGTAGGTAGGGTTAGTGATGGCTACACCTTC.

This clonotype has just a few counts. This rearrangement joins TRBV25-1 to TRBJ2-1, with 10 bases fitting TRBD2. V lost 6 bases to trimming and J lost 5 bases; unmatched junction nucleotides: 7. From germline, CDR1 is MGHDK and CDR2 SYGVNS. The CDR3 spans 15 residues. CDR3 loop: CASSHSGRINNEQFF. Here the CDR3 DNA reads TGTGCCAGCAGCCATAGCGGGAGGATCAACAATGAGCAGTTCTTC.

In regard to this clonotype: Its ends do not fully match the called genes, so a read error is possible. This rearrangement joins TRBV29-1 to TRBJ2-5; tentatively, D is TRBD2 (6 bases). CDR1 and CDR2 from the germline V gene are SQVTM and ANQGSEA. This CDR3 has 13 residues. The CDR3: CIVEPTGTAVQYF. DNA of the CDR3: TGCATCGTTGAGCCCACCGGGACTGCGGTCCAGTACTTC. The whole variable domain, filled in from reference TRBV29-1 and TRBJ2-5, reads SAVISQKPSRDICQRGTSLTIQCQVDSQVTMMFWYRQQPGQSLTLIATANQGSEATYESGFVIDKFPISRPNLTFSTLTVSNMSPEDSSIYLCIVEPTGTAVQYFGPGTRLLVL.

This clonotype has a handful of counts. The genes are TRBV6-5 and TRBJ2-2; TRBD2 agrees at 8 bases. This CDR3 region has 16 residues. V trimming: 4 bases; J trimming: 13 bases; junction bases outside the gene matches: 17. CDR1 and CDR2 from the germline V gene are MNHEY and SVGAGI. CDR3 in amino acids: CASSFGRGDPTSPLFF. The CDR3 region has the DNA TGTGCCAGCAGTTTCGGGCGGGGGGACCCCACTTCCCCGCTGTTTTTT.

The chain carries TRBV9 and TRBJ2-7; D is unresolved. The CDR3 is made up of 14 amino acids. Trimming removed 0 bases at V and 7 bases at J, with 14 bases between. The V gene's germline CDR1 is SGDLS and CDR2 YYNGEE. Written as DNA, the CDR3 is TGTGCCAGCAGCGTAGGAACGGATACCGGGGAGCAGTACTTC. It specifies CASSVGTDTGEQYF.

In its sample, this clonotype was seen many times. The rearrangement uses TRBV6-5 and TRBJ1-2; 9 positions agree with TRBD1. Germline V CDR1 and CDR2: MNHEY, SVGAGI. This CDR3 comprises 14 residues. Losses at the gene ends were 4 bases for V and 11 bases for J; bases not matched to a gene: 11. The CDR3 DNA reads as TGTGCCAGCAGTTTCGGGACAGGGTGGGGGCAATACACCTTC. It translates to CASSFGTGWGQYTF.

This clonotype was counted once. The chain has TRBV20-1 and TRBJ2-7; no firm D call. The tail of the sequence fits TRBJ2-5 better, so the J call may be wrong. The CDR3 runs 11 residues. CDR1 and CDR2 (germline): DFQATT, SNEGSKA (reference sequence). The CDR3 coding sequence is TGCAGTGCTAGTATCGGGGAGACCCAGTACTTC. As protein: CSASIGETQYF.

This clonotype has a count of ten or more. This chain uses TRBV6-6 with TRBJ2-5; 7 bases map to TRBD2. With 3 bases clipped from V and 3 bases from J, the junction kept 4 bases outside the gene matches. The CDR3 runs to 14 residues. Germline CDR1 MNHNY, CDR2 SVGAGI (reference sequence). The CDR3 DNA is TGTGCCAGCAGTTATAGCGGGTCCAAAGAGACCCAGTACTTC. Translation: CASSYSGSKETQYF.

This clonotype was found many times. The V call is TRBV7-9, the J call TRBJ1-5; TRBD1 aligns across 8 bases. The CDR3 is made up of 14 amino acids. The trim removed 6 bases at V and 4 bases at J, leaving 5 bases unmatched. Germline V gene lookup returns CDR1 SEHNR and CDR2 FQNEAQ (reference sequence). The DNA for the CDR3 is TGTGCCAGCAGGCGGCAGGGGGCGAATCAGCCCCAGCATTTT. As protein: CASRRQGANQPQHF.

This clonotype was recorded many times. This CDR3 reads CASSSGQGPNYGYTF. The CDR3 nucleotides read TGTGCCAGCAGTTCGGGACAGGGGCCCAACTATGGCTACACCTTC. This chain uses TRBV6-5 with TRBJ1-2, with 10 bases lining up with TRBD1. The CDR3 is 15 amino acids. Germline assignment: CDR1 MNHEY and CDR2 SVGAGI. With V trimmed by 4 bases and J by 2 bases, 4 bases remained unmatched.

This clonotype was seen a single time. The rearrangement uses TRBV7-9 and TRBJ2-7, with no clear D. Trimming took 6 bases from V and 2 from J, leaving 11 bases between them. The CDR3 length is 13 residues. Germline CDR1 reads SEHNR; CDR2 reads FQNEAQ (reference sequence). The CDR3: CASSSKGPYEQYF. The CDR3 coding sequence is TGTGCCAGCAGTTCGAAAGGGCCCTACGAGCAGTACTTC.

This clonotype occurred many times. The rearrangement uses TRBV5-1 and TRBJ2-5, with D perhaps TRBD1 (6 bases). CDR3 size: 13 residues. V was cut by 4 bases and J by 3 bases, with 10 bases left in between. The V gene's germline CDR1 is SGHRS and CDR2 YFSETQ. The CDR3 protein is CASSPRGEETQYF. As DNA, the CDR3 is TGCGCCAGCAGCCCCAGGGGCGAAGAGACCCAGTACTTC.

This clonotype has more than one count but fewer than ten. The V and J genes are TRBV20-1 and TRBJ2-1; 8 nucleotides match TRBD2. V lost 8 bases and J lost 4; bases outside the gene matches: 7. Germline V lookup: CDR1 DFQATT, CDR2 SNEGSKA (reference sequence). This CDR3 region has 13 residues. The CDR3 protein is CSTSGSGYNEQFF. CDR3 bases: TGCAGTACAAGCGGGAGTGGTTACAATGAGCAGTTCTTC.

This clonotype has just a few counts. A much larger clone differs from this one at a single base, so this may be a read error. The chain has TRBV7-3 and TRBJ1-2; 7 bases are a match to TRBD1. CDR1 SGHTA and CDR2 FQGTGA come from the germline V gene. This CDR3 region has 15 residues. V lost 7 bases, J lost 0 bases, and 8 bases stayed unmatched. The CDR3 region has the DNA TGTGCCAGCATCTTGACAGGGAAAGCTAACTATGGCTACACCTTC. Translation gives CASILTGKANYGYTF.

Ten or more counts support this clonotype. V gene TRBV20-1 combines with J gene TRBJ2-5; D gene unclear. The CDR3 is 14 residues long. Trimming left V 2 bases short and J 2 bases short, with 12 bases between. The germline CDR1 and CDR2 sequences are DFQATT and SNEGSKA (reference sequence). The CDR3 sequence: CSARPDLRQETQYF. In nucleotides, the CDR3 is TGCAGTGCTAGACCTGACTTGCGGCAAGAGACCCAGTACTTC.

In this sample, this clonotype turned up many times. The chain couples TRBV12-3 or TRBV12-4 to TRBJ2-3; 7 nucleotides align to TRBD2. This CDR3 comprises 15 residues. V trimming: 4 bases; J trimming: 2 bases; junction bases outside the gene matches: 6. The CDR3 sequence is CASSSWTRPTDTQYF. CDR3 in DNA: TGTGCCAGCAGTTCGTGGACTAGACCCACAGATACGCAGTATTTT.

The chain recombines TRBV9 with TRBJ2-7; D is uncertain. Trimming cost V 0 bases and J 7 bases, with 8 bases left between them. Germline V gene sequence: CDR1 SGDLS, CDR2 YYNGEE. The CDR3 is made up of 12 amino acids. The CDR3, as DNA: TGTGCCAGCAGCGTAGGGCCCGGGGAGCAGTACTTC. Its protein is CASSVGPGEQYF.